This T cell receptor (beta chain) was observed in a study of control samples from healthy donors and cancer patients. CDR1 and CDR2 (germline): SGHDN, FVKESK. V was pared by 3 bases and J by 12 bases, with 9 bases between. This CDR3 comprises 11 residues. Clones were sequenced by immunoSEQ multiplex PCR, and TCRdb holds only the in-frame ones, with some missing. The profile shows approximately 90,000 clones, approximately 90% of them singletons. This clonotype was sampled from a woman in her 70s in good health. Input material: blood. The chain combines TRBV14 with TRBJ1-3; D may be TRBD1 (5 bases). The CDR3 DNA reads as TGTGCCAGCAGCCACGGACATCACATATATTTT. Protein product: CASSHGHHIYF.